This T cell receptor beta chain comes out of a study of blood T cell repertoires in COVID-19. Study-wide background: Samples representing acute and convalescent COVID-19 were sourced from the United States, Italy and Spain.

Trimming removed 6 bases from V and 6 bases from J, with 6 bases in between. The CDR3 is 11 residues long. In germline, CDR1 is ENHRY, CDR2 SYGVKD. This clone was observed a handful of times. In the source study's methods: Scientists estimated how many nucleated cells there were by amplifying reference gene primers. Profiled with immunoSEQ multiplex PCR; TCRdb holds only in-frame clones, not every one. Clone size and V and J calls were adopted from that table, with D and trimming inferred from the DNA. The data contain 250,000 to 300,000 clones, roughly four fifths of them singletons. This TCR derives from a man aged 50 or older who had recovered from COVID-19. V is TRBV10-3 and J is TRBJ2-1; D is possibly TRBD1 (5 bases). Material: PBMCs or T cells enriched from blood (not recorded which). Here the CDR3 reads CAIRGVNEQFF. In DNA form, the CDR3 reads TGTGCCATCAGAGGGGTCAATGAGCAGTTCTTC.